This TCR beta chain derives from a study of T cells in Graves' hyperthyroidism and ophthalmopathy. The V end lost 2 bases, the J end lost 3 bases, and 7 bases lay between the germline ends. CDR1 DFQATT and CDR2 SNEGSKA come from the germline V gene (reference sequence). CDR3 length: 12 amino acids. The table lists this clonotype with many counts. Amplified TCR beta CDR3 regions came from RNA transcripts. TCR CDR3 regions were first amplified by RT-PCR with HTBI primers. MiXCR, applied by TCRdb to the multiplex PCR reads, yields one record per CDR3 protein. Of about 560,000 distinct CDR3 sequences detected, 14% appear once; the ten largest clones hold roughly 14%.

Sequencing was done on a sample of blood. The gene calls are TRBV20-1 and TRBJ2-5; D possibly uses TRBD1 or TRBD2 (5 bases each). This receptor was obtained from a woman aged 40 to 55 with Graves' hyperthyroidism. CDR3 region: CSARRGEETQYF. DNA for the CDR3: TGCAGTGCTAGACGGGGCGAAGAGACCCAGTACTTC.